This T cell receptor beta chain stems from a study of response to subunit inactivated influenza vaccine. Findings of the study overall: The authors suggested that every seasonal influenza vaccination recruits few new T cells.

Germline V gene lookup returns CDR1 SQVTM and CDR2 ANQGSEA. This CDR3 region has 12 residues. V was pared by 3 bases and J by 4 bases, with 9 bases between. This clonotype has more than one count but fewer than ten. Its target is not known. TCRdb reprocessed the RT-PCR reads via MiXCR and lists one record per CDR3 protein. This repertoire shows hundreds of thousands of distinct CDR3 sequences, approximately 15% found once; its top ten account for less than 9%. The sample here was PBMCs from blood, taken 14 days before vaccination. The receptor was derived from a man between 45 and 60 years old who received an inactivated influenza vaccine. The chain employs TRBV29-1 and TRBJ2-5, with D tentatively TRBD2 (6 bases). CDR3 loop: CSVEEGLETQYF. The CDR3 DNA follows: TGCAGCGTTGAGGAGGGTCTAGAGACCCAGTACTTC.